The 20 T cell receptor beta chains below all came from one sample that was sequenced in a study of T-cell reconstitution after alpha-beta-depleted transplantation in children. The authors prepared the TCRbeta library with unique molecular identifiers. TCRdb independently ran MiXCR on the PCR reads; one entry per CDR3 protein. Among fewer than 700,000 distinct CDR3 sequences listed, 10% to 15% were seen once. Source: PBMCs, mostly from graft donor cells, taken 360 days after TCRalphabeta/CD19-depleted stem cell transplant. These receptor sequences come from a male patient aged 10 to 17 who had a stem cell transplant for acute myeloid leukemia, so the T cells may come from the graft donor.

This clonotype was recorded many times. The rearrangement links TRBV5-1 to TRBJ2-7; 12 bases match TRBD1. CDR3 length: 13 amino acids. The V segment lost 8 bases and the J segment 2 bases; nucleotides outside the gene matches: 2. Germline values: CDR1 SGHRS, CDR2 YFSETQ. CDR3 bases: TGCGCCAGTGGGACAGGGGGCACCTACGAGCAGTACTTC. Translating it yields CASGTGGTYEQYF.

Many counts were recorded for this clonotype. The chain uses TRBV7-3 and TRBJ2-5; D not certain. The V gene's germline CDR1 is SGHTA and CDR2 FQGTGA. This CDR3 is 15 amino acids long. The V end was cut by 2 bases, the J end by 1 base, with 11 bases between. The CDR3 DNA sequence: TGTGCCAGCAGCTTAGACGGCAATCCCCAAGAGACCCAGTACTTC. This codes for CASSLDGNPQETQYF.

The CDR3 coding sequence is TGTGCCAGCAGCTGGAACGAGCAGTTCTTC. It encodes CASSWNEQFF. This chain connects TRBV7-2 to TRBJ2-1; no definite D call. This CDR3 has 10 amino acids. V shed 4 bases and J shed 10 bases, with 5 bases lying between them. The V gene's germline CDR1 is SGHTA and CDR2 FQGNSA.

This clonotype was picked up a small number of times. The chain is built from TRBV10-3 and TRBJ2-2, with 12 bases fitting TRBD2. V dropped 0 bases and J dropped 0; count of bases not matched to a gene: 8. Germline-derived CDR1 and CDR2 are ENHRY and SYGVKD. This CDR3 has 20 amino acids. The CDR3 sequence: CAISESRLLAGGPNTGELFF. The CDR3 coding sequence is TGTGCCATCAGTGAGTCGCGCCTACTAGCGGGAGGCCCGAACACCGGGGAGCTGTTTTTT.

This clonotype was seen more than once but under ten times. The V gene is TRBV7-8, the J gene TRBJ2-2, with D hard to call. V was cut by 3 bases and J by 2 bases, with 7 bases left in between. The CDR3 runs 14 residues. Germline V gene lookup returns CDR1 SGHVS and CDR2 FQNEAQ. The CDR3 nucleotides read TGTGCCAGCAGCTTTCTCGTTAACACCGGGGAGCTGTTTTTT. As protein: CASSFLVNTGELFF.

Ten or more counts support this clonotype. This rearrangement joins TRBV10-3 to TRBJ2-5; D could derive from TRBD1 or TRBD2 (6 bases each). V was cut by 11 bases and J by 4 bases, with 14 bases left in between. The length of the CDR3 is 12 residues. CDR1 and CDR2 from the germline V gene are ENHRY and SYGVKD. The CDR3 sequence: CAGGPVLETQYF. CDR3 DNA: TGTGCCGGGGGGCCCGTACTAGAGACCCAGTACTTC.

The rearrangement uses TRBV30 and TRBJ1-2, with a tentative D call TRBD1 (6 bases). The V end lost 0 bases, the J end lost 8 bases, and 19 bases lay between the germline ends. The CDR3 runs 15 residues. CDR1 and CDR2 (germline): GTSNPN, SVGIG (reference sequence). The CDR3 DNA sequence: TGTGCCTGGAGTGTATACCTTCGGGGGCTCGGGGGCTACACCTTC. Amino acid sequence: CAWSVYLRGLGGYTF.

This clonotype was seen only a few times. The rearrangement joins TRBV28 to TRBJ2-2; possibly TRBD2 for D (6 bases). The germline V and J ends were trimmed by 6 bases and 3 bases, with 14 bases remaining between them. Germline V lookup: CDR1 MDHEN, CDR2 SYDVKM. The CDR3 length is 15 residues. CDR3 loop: CASSHGLTYTGELFF. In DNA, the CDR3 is TGTGCCAGCAGCCATGGACTAACCTACACCGGGGAGCTGTTTTTT.

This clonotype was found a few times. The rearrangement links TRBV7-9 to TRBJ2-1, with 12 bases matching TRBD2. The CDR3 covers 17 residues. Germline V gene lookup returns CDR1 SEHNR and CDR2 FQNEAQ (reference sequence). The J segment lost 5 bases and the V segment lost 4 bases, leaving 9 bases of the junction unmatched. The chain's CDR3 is CASSSRLAGALNNEQFF. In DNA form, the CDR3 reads TGTGCCAGCAGCTCCAGACTAGCGGGAGCCTTGAACAATGAGCAGTTCTTC.

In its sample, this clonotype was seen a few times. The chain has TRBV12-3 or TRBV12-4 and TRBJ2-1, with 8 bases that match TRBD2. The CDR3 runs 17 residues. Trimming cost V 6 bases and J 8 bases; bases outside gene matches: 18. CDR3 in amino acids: CASRPPGGFATIDEQFF. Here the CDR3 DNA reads TGTGCCAGCAGGCCACCGGGGGGGTTTGCTACAATCGATGAGCAGTTCTTC.

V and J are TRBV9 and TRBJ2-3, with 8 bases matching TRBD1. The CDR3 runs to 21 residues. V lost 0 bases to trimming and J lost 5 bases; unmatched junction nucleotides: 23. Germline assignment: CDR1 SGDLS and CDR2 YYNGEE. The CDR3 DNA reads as TGTGCCAGCAGCGTAGCCTCAGGGGGGCGAGACAGGGGTTTTTTCAGAGATACGCAGTATTTT. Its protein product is CASSVASGGRDRGFFRDTQYF.

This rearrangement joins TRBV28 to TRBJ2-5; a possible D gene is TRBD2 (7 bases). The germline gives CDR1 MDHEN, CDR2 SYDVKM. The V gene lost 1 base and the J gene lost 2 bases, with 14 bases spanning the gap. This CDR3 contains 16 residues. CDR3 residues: CASSLSSGEGQETQYF. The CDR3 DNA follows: TGTGCCAGCAGTTTATCGTCAGGGGAGGGTCAAGAGACCCAGTACTTC.

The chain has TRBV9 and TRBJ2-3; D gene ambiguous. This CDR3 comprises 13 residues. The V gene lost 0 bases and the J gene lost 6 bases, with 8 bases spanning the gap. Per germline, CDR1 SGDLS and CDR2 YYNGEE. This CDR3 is CASSVGAPDTQYF. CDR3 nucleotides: TGTGCCAGCAGCGTAGGGGCTCCCGATACGCAGTATTTT.

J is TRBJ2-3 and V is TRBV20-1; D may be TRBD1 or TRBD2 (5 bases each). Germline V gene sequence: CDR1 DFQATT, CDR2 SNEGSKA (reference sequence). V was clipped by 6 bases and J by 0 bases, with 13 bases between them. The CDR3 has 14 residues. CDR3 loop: CSAKMGRSTDTQYF. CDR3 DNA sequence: TGCAGTGCCAAAATGGGACGTAGCACAGATACGCAGTATTTT.

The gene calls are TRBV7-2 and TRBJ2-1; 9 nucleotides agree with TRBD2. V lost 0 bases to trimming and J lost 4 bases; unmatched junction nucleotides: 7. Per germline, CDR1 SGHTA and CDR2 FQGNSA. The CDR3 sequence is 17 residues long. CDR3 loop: CASSLAVLAGWYNEQFF. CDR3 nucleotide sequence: TGTGCCAGCAGCTTAGCGGTGCTAGCGGGGTGGTACAATGAGCAGTTCTTC.

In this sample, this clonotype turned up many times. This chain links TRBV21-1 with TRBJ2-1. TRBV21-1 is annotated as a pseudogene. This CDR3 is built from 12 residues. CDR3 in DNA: TGTGCCAGCAGCAAAGAGAGCAATGAGCAGTTCTTC. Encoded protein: CASSKESNEQFF.

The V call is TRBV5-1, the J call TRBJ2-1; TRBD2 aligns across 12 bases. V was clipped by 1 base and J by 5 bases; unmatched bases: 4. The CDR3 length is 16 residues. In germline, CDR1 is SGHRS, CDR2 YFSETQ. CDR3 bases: TGCGCCAGCAGCTTGCTAGCGGGAGGGCTGGACAATGAGCAGTTCTTC. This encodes CASSLLAGGLDNEQFF. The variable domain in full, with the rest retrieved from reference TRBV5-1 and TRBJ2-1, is KAGVTQTPRYLIKTRGQQVTLSCSPISGHRSVSWYQQTPGQGLQFLFEYFSETQRNKGNFPGRFSGRQFSNSRSEMNVSTLELGDSALYLCASSLLAGGLDNEQFFGPGTRLTVL.

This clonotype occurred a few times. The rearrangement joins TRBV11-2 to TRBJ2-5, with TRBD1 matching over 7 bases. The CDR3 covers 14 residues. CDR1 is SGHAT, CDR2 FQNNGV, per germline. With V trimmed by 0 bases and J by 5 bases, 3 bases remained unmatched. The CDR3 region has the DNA TGTGCCAGCAGCTTAGAGGGACAGTGGGAGACCCAGTACTTC. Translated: CASSLEGQWETQYF.

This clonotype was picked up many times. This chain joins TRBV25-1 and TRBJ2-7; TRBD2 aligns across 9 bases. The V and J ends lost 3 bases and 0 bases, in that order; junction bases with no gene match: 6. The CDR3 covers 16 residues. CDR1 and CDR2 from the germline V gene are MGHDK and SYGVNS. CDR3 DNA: TGTGCCAGCAGTGAGCGACTAGCGGACATCTCCTACGAGCAGTACTTC. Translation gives CASSERLADISYEQYF.

CDR3 nucleotide sequence: TGTGCCAGCAGCTTACAGGCGGGCACCGGGGAGCTGTTTTTT. Translation gives CASSLQAGTGELFF. The V gene is TRBV7-3, the J gene TRBJ2-2, with TRBD2 as a possible D gene (5 bases). CDR1 is SGHTA and CDR2 is FQGTGA in the germline V gene. The V and J ends lost 2 bases and 4 bases respectively, with 8 bases between them. This CDR3 is 14 amino acids long. The full variable domain, with the rest looked up from reference TRBV7-3 and TRBJ2-2, is GAGVSQTPSNKVTEKGKYVELRCDPISGHTALYWYRQSLGQGPEFLIYFQGTGAADDSGLPNDRFFAVRPEGSVSTLKIQRTERGDSAVYLCASSLQAGTGELFFGEGSRLTVL.